The 30 T cell receptor beta chains below all came from one sample that was sequenced in a study of T cells in Graves' hyperthyroidism and ophthalmopathy. Researchers amplified the TCR beta CDR3 regions from RNA transcripts. An initial round of RT-PCR targeting the TCR CDR3 relied on the HTBI primer set. TCRdb re-derived calls from the multiplex PCR reads in MiXCR, one entry per CDR3 protein. The table has over 500,000 distinct CDR3 sequences, about 46% seen once. Input material: peripheral blood or thyroid tissue (not recorded which). These receptors all stem from an adult woman with Graves' disease, either hyperthyroidism or ophthalmopathy (not recorded which).

The chain joins TRBV19 to TRBJ1-5, with TRBD1 matching over 10 bases. CDR1 and CDR2 (germline): LNHDA, SQIVND (reference sequence). The CDR3 length is 19 residues. Trimming removed 5 bases from V and 0 bases from J; junction bases left unmatched: 13. CDR3 loop: CASSPRTGTGANSNQPQHF. The CDR3, as DNA: TGTGCCAGTAGTCCCCGGACAGGGACAGGGGCCAATAGCAATCAGCCCCAGCATTTT. Drawing the rest from reference TRBV19 and TRBJ1-5, the complete variable domain is DGGITQSPKYLFRKEGQNVTLSCEQNLNHDAMYWYRQDPGQGLRLIYYSQIVNDFQKGDIAEGYSVSREKKESFPLTVTSAQKNPTAFYLCASSPRTGTGANSNQPQHFGDGTRLSIL.

This clonotype has a count of ten or more. The rearrangement uses TRBV12-3 or TRBV12-4 and TRBJ1-5; 7 positions match TRBD1. The V gene end was trimmed by 6 bases and the J gene end by 4 bases; junction bases not matched to a gene: 3. This CDR3 is 13 amino acids long. Here the CDR3 DNA reads TGTGCCAGCAGACCGACAGGGAATCAGCCCCAGCATTTT. It codes for CASRPTGNQPQHF.

In its sample, this clonotype was seen many times. The chain links TRBV29-1 to TRBJ1-4, with unresolved D. The CDR3 has 11 amino acids. Germline assignment: CDR1 SQVTM and CDR2 ANQGSEA. The germline V and J ends were trimmed by 5 bases and 11 bases, with 12 bases remaining between them. The CDR3 reads CSVTHGDKLFF. The CDR3 bases are TGCAGCGTTACCCACGGAGATAAACTGTTTTTT.

The DNA of the CDR3 is TGTGCCAGCAGTGGACGAGGACACCCCCGGGATAATGGCTACACCTTC. Translating it yields CASSGRGHPRDNGYTF. The chain has TRBV25-1 and TRBJ1-2; TRBD1 is a possible D gene (5 bases). This CDR3 contains 16 residues. V gave up 4 bases and J gave up 6 bases, with 21 bases separating them. Germline-derived CDR1 and CDR2 are MGHDK and SYGVNS.

The table lists this clonotype with many counts. V is TRBV9 and J is TRBJ2-2; 11 positions agree with TRBD1. V lost 3 bases, J lost 5 bases, and 3 bases stayed unmatched. The CDR3 totals 15 residues. Germline assignment: CDR1 SGDLS and CDR2 YYNGEE. The CDR3 nucleotides are TGTGCCAGCAGCGAAGGACAGGGGGCAACCGGGGAGCTGTTTTTT. This encodes CASSEGQGATGELFF.

In its sample, this clonotype was seen many times. CDR3 protein: CASSSITGTVSYEQYF. The CDR3 bases are TGTGCCAGCAGCTCGATAACCGGGACAGTCTCCTACGAGCAGTACTTC. V and J are TRBV5-6 and TRBJ2-7; 7 bases match TRBD1. The germline V gene has CDR1 SGHDT and CDR2 YYEEEE. V gave up 3 bases and J gave up 0 bases; unmatched junction bases: 9. The CDR3 loop spans 16 amino acids.

Concerning this clonotype: Relative to the germline gene, one junction end is altered; a read error may explain this. The chain employs TRBV15 and TRBJ2-7; perhaps TRBD2 as D (5 bases). The CDR3 extends over 13 amino acids. Germline-derived CDR1 and CDR2 are LNHNV and YYDKDF (reference sequence). CDR3 loop: CAASSHEGGEQYF. For the CDR3, the DNA is TGTGCCGCCAGCAGCCACGAGGGCGGGGAGCAGTACTTC.

This clonotype was detected ten times or more. J is TRBJ2-7 and V is TRBV15; D unresolved. From germline, CDR1 is LNHNV and CDR2 YYDKDF (reference sequence). Trimming cost V 0 bases and J 4 bases, with 7 bases left between them. This CDR3 is 13 amino acids long. CDR3 coding DNA: TGTGCCACCAGCAGAGATCTGGAATACGAGCAGTACTTC. Amino acids: CATSRDLEYEQYF. Supplemented by reference TRBV15 and TRBJ2-7, the full variable domain reads DAMVIQNPRYQVTQFGKPVTLSCSQTLNHNVMYWYQQKSSQAPKLLFHYYDKDFNNEADTPDNFQSRRPNTSFCFLDIRSPGLGDTAMYLCATSRDLEYEQYFGPGTRLTVT.

With respect to this clonotype: This likely comes from a read error, as the CDR3 has no conserved phenylalanine or tryptophan at its end. This chain connects TRBV14 to TRBJ1-4; D is ambiguous. In germline, CDR1 is SGHDN, CDR2 FVKESK. V gave up 0 bases and J gave up 6 bases, with 5 bases separating them. CDR3 length: 13 amino acids. For the CDR3, the DNA is TGTGCCAGCAGCCAAGATCGTCATGAAAAACTGTTTCTT. Protein product: CASSQDRHEKLFL.

The chain links TRBV10-3 to TRBJ1-2, with a tentative D call TRBD1 (6 bases). V lost 5 bases and J 8 bases, leaving 12 bases between the germline ends. Germline V lookup: CDR1 ENHRY, CDR2 SYGVKD. This CDR3 is built from 12 residues. The CDR3, as DNA: TGTGCCATCAGTCACGGGACATACGGCTACACCTTC. Translation: CAISHGTYGYTF.

V gene TRBV5-1 combines with J gene TRBJ2-2, with 9 bases lining up with TRBD1. The length of the CDR3 is 15 residues. Trimming took 7 bases from V and 6 from J; bases not matched to a gene: 10. Germline V gives CDR1 SGHRS, CDR2 YFSETQ. The CDR3 DNA is TGCGCCAGCTTCCAGGGACAGGGCTATTCCGGGGAGCTGTTTTTT. Encoded protein: CASFQGQGYSGELFF.

The chain uses TRBV7-6 and TRBJ2-5; 9 bases line up with TRBD2. V lost 3 bases, J lost 7 bases, and 3 bases stayed unmatched. CDR1 and CDR2 (germline): SGHVS, FNYEAQ. The CDR3 runs 13 residues. The CDR3 protein is CASSLGLAGTQYF. The CDR3 DNA reads TGTGCCAGCAGCTTGGGACTAGCTGGGACCCAGTACTTC.

This chain connects TRBV12-3 or TRBV12-4 to TRBJ2-5; 7 positions agree with TRBD1. This CDR3 is 13 amino acids long. V shed 5 bases and J 5 bases; nucleotides not matched to a gene: 5. In nucleotides, the CDR3 is TGTGCCAGCAGTGAGACAGGGTCGGAGACCCAGTACTTC. Encoded protein: CASSETGSETQYF.

As for this clonotype: This may come from a read error, since a much larger clone is one base off. This chain uses TRBV11-2 with TRBJ2-5; D is unresolved. Per germline, CDR1 SGHAT and CDR2 FQNNGV. The CDR3 loop spans 15 amino acids. V was cut by 2 bases and J by 5 bases, with 15 bases left in between. The CDR3 here is CASSLQSSSVETQYF. The DNA of the CDR3 is TGTGCCAGCAGCTTACAAAGCTCCTCGGTGGAGACCCAGTACTTC.

In the case of this clonotype: The junction and the germline gene differ at one end; a read error may be behind it. CDR3 region: CAIGESTGGTELLRPEAFF. DNA for the CDR3: TGTGCCATCGGTGAGTCGACAGGGGGGACAGAACTTTTGAGACCTGAAGCTTTCTTT. The gene calls are TRBV10-3 and TRBJ1-1; 9 nucleotides align to TRBD1. Germline loops: CDR1 ENHRY, CDR2 SYGVKD. This CDR3 comprises 19 residues.

Concerning this clonotype itself: The junction differs from germline at one of its ends, possibly a read error. The rearrangement joins TRBV2 to TRBJ2-6, with TRBD1 identical over 8 bases. The CDR3 is made up of 13 amino acids. Germline V gene data show CDR1 as SNHLY and CDR2 as FYNNEI. The CDR3 DNA follows: TGTGCCAGCAGCCGAACAGGGGGCAACGTCCTGACTTTC. Residues: CASSRTGGNVLTF.

This clonotype was seen ten or more times. This chain connects TRBV20-1 to TRBJ1-1, with D possibly matching TRBD1 (5 bases). Germline V lookup: CDR1 DFQATT, CDR2 SNEGSKA (reference sequence). The CDR3 sequence is 11 residues long. Trimming removed 6 bases at V and 3 bases at J, with 8 bases between. In DNA form, the CDR3 reads TGCAGTGCCGCGGGGGACACTGAAGCTTTCTTT. As protein: CSAAGDTEAFF.

The rearrangement uses TRBV28 and TRBJ2-5, with 7 bases that match TRBD1. The junction had 6 bases not matched to a gene; V was cut back by 5 bases and J by 3 bases. Germline assignment: CDR1 MDHEN and CDR2 SYDVKM. CDR3 length: 14 residues. The CDR3 here is CASSNPGQKETQYF. The CDR3 region has the DNA TGTGCCAGCAGTAACCCGGGACAGAAAGAGACCCAGTACTTC.

The chain joins TRBV7-8 to TRBJ2-7; 10 bases are shared with TRBD1. The V gene end was trimmed by 5 bases and the J gene end by 3 bases; junction bases not matched to a gene: 7. This CDR3 is 15 amino acids long. Germline CDR1 reads SGHVS; CDR2 reads FQNEAQ. CDR3: CASSPLGQGIYEQYF. For the CDR3, the DNA is TGTGCCAGCAGCCCATTGGGACAGGGGATCTACGAGCAGTACTTC. Looking up the rest from reference TRBV7-8 and TRBJ2-7 gives the full variable domain: GAGVSQSPRYKVAKRGQDVALRCDPISGHVSLFWYQQALGQGPEFLTYFQNEAQLDKSGLPSDRFFAERPEGSVSTLKIQRTQQEDSAVYLCASSPLGQGIYEQYFGPGTRLTVT.

This chain uses TRBV19 with TRBJ1-2; no definite D call. The V gene lost 5 bases and the J gene lost 4 bases, with 14 bases spanning the gap. Germline V gene lookup returns CDR1 LNHDA and CDR2 SQIVND (reference sequence). The CDR3 sequence is 14 residues long. The CDR3 here is CASSARGRFYGYTF. The CDR3 nucleotides read TGTGCCAGTAGTGCTAGAGGCCGGTTCTATGGCTACACCTTC.

The chain carries TRBV7-2 and TRBJ1-5; D gene ambiguous. This CDR3 is built from 11 residues. V lost 3 bases and J lost 14, with 11 bases in between. The germline V gene has CDR1 SGHTA and CDR2 FQGNSA. CDR3 region: CASSLTAYEHF. As DNA, the CDR3 is TGTGCCAGCAGCTTGACGGCCTACGAGCATTTT.

Many counts were recorded for this clonotype. The CDR3 here is CSVCGGQVNTEAFF. The DNA for the CDR3 is TGCAGCGTCTGCGGTGGGCAGGTGAACACTGAAGCTTTCTTT. The rearrangement links TRBV29-1 to TRBJ1-1; D unclear. Per germline, CDR1 SQVTM and CDR2 ANQGSEA. V lost 6 bases, J lost 0 bases, and 14 bases lay in between. The CDR3 is 14 amino acids.

To note about this clonotype: A read error may explain this, as a much larger clone is one base away. Here the CDR3 reads CASRINTGELFF. The CDR3 DNA is TGTGCCAGCAGGATCAACACCGGGGAGCTGTTTTTT. The V and J genes are TRBV7-3 and TRBJ2-2; D unclear. This CDR3 comprises 12 residues. Germline CDR1 SGHTA, CDR2 FQGTGA. Trimming shortened V by 6 bases and J by 2 bases, and 4 bases separated the two germline ends.

CDR3 in DNA: TGTGCCAGCAGGGGAGGGTCCTCCTACAATGAGCAGTTCTTC. It translates to CASRGGSSYNEQFF. The chain couples TRBV6-1 to TRBJ2-1, with 7 bases matching TRBD2. The trim removed 6 bases at V and 0 bases at J, leaving 2 bases unmatched. The CDR3 is made up of 14 amino acids. The germline V gene encodes CDR1 MNHNS and CDR2 SASEGT.

This clonotype occurred many times. The chain joins TRBV11-2 to TRBJ2-5; 7 bases fit TRBD2. The length of the CDR3 is 14 residues. V lost 5 bases to trimming and J lost 5 bases; unmatched junction nucleotides: 8. Germline assignment: CDR1 SGHAT and CDR2 FQNNGV. This CDR3 is CASSQRVGGETQYF. Written as DNA, the CDR3 is TGTGCCAGCAGCCAACGGGTGGGAGGGGAGACCCAGTACTTC.

This clonotype was seen more than once but under ten times. This chain connects TRBV12-3 or TRBV12-4 to TRBJ2-7, with TRBD2 as a possible D gene (6 bases). V was cut by 6 bases and J by 3 bases, with 18 bases left in between. This CDR3 has 15 amino acids. The CDR3 sequence: CASSRPGLSLYEQYF. The CDR3 DNA follows: TGTGCCAGCAGCCGGCCGGGACTCTCACTCTACGAGCAGTACTTC.

This clonotype was recorded only once. Germline and junction disagree at one end, which may indicate a read error. The chain is built from TRBV7-9 and TRBJ1-1; a weak D match, TRBD1 (5 bases). Per germline, CDR1 SEHNR and CDR2 FQNEAQ (reference sequence). The CDR3 spans 15 residues. CDR3 sequence reads: CASRPPGTRNTEAFF. CDR3 coding DNA: TGCGCCAGCAGACCCCCCGGGACTCGGAACACTGAAGCTTTCTTT.

To note about this clonotype: The junction departs from germline at one end; a sequencing error may be responsible. This rearrangement joins TRBV20-1 to TRBJ1-2, with D unclear. This CDR3 is 10 amino acids long. Germline-derived CDR1 and CDR2 are DFQATT and SNEGSKA (reference sequence). CDR3 DNA sequence: TGCAGTGCTAGACCATCGACCCCCTCCTTC. It is translated as CSARPSTPSF.

The genes are TRBV28 and TRBJ1-6; a possible D gene is TRBD1 (5 bases). This CDR3 has 15 residues. Germline V gene sequence: CDR1 MDHEN, CDR2 SYDVKM. V was clipped by 5 bases and J by 7 bases, with 15 bases between them. The CDR3 sequence is CASSMDTAPNSPLHF. The CDR3 region has the DNA TGTGCCAGCAGTATGGACACTGCTCCAAATTCACCCCTCCACTTT. Complete variable domain (other parts from reference TRBV28 and TRBJ1-6): DVKVTQSSRYLVKRTGEKVFLECVQDMDHENMFWYRQDPGLGLRLIYFSYDVKMKEKGDIPEGYSVSREKKERFSLILESASTNQTSMYLCASSMDTAPNSPLHFGNGTRLTVT.

This clonotype has a count of ten or more. The chain has TRBV4-3 and TRBJ1-5; possible D gene TRBD1, 5 bases. Germline values: CDR1 LGHNA, CDR2 YSLEER. There are 14 residues in the CDR3. V dropped 3 bases and J dropped 3 bases, with 9 bases sitting between them. The CDR3 nucleotides read TGCGCCAGCAGCCATCGGGGCACCAATCAGCCCCAGCATTTT. This sequence encodes CASSHRGTNQPQHF.